This TCR beta chain was profiled in a study of blood T cell repertoires in COVID-19. Study-wide background: COVID-19 samples collected from the United States, Italy and Spain covered acute and convalescent phases.

Per germline, CDR1 LGHNT and CDR2 FRNRAP. The CDR3 loop spans 14 amino acids. Trimming removed 3 bases at V and 0 bases at J, with 8 bases between. This clone came up a few times. Produced via immunoSEQ multiplex PCR; TCRdb's table is partial and in-frame only. Of about 85,000 clones listed, around 88% were seen once; the top ten hold more than 4.5%. The origin of this receptor is a woman of 80 years or more with acute or convalescent COVID-19. Sequencing was done on a sample of peripheral blood. J is TRBJ2-5 and V is TRBV12-5; no firm D call. CDR3 amino acids: CASGFWAYQETQYF. Written as DNA, the CDR3 is TGTGCTAGTGGTTTTTGGGCATACCAAGAGACCCAGTACTTC.